The clone carrying this TCR beta chain was picked up many times. Its specificity is unknown. These data are taken from a study of beta chain features in type 1 diabetes. Study overall: Patients did not differ from healthy donors in age, gender or cell yield. Study results and caveats: Patients with type 1 diabetes showed fewer VDJ junction insertions and more deletions. In comparison with healthy donors, patients had naive, central memory and Treg TCRB repertoires that appeared more similar. Since sequencing was performed on cDNA, cells with high TCR expression could be over-represented.

cDNA synthesis used the whole RNA isolate, giving expressed TCRB sequences. Sequencing was performed with immunoSEQ multiplex PCR; in TCRdb, only in-frame clones are kept and a portion is missing. The table has about 220,000 clones, under 13% seen once. Germline CDR1 is SGHTA and CDR2 is FQGNSA. The ends lost 5 bases at V and 6 bases at J; junction bases unmatched: 10. The CDR3 covers 15 residues. The genes are TRBV7-2 and TRBJ2-5, with 9 nucleotides matching TRBD2. What was sequenced was central memory CD4+ T cells from blood. This sequence was found in a man between 18 and 35 years old in good health. The CDR3 spells CASSPSAGGWQTQYF. The CDR3 nucleotides are TGTGCCAGCAGCCCCTCTGCGGGAGGGTGGCAGACCCAGTACTTC.